This record covers a single TCR beta chain. The antigen it recognizes is unknown. No quality values exist for individual bases; no much larger clone is one base distant. The germline V gene sets CDR1 to SGHNT and CDR2 to YENEEA. The V end loses 5 bases and the J end loses 8 bases, and a stretch of 8 bases separates them. Reading from cysteine to phenylalanine, the CDR3 counts 11 amino acids. Kept here is only the CDR3 DNA, which spans 33 bases and is read in frame from base 1. To sequence the TCRbeta CDR3 region, genomic DNA was isolated from the sorted cells. The immunoSEQ Assay was used for sequencing of TCRbeta CDR3 regions. This immuneACCESS table, as held by TCRdb, lists in-frame sequences with V and J called but not all clones. Of the missing ones, under half trace to an unresolved V gene in checked studies; the others have no known cause. The sample data list roughly 93,000 clones, and about 90% of these were observed just once. The ten largest make up roughly 0.53% of the sample.

These data belong to a study of OX40 agonist ivuxolimab in advanced cancers. Regarding the research as a whole: Ivuxolimab, which targeted the costimulatory receptor OX40 (CD134), was an agonistic, fully human IgG2 monoclonal antibody. Intravenous ivuxolimab was administered to patients every 2 weeks at six dose levels: 0.01, 0.1, 0.3, 1.5, 3 and 10 mg/kg. Of the 50 to 55 patients in dose escalation, some 20 had hepatocellular carcinoma, some 15 had melanoma, 9 had renal cell carcinoma and 9 had head and neck cancer. The dose-escalation cohort was 80% to 90% male with a mean age of approximately 59 years, ranging from roughly 20 to 80. Prior anti-PD-1, anti-PD-L1 or anti-CTLA-4 therapy was permitted, and approximately 40% of dose-escalation patients had received checkpoint inhibitors. Partial responses were achieved by three dose-escalation patients, of whom one had hepatocellular carcinoma and two had cutaneous melanoma. Peripheral TCRbeta sequencing aimed to test whether ivuxolimab altered TCR sequence diversity and caused clonal T-cell expansion. The paper covers the monotherapy dose-escalation part of the phase I ivuxolimab trial, which included N ≈ 57 patients. The study at large found these results: On average, CD8+ T cells showed more expanded clones than CD4+ T cells after ivuxolimab. At doses of 0.1 to 3.0 mg/kg, clonal expansion of both CD4+ and CD8+ blood T cells was observed from baseline to week 6. Low levels of normalized T-cell clonal expansion were also shown by some nonresponding patients. In partial responders in the 0.1-3.0 mg/kg groups, normalized peripheral clonal expansion was found to be among the lowest, especially among CD8+ T cells. Which antigens the clonally expanded peripheral T cells were specific for was not determined.

Patients with a history of autoimmune disease or receiving systemic immunosuppression were excluded from the trial. Peripheral blood for TCR sequencing was collected from all dose cohorts at baseline, on cycle 4 day 1, and on cycle 7 day 1. Samples were obtained from an open-label, multicenter, first-in-human phase I dose-escalation trial of ivuxolimab. Adults with locally advanced or metastatic melanoma, renal cell, hepatocellular, or head and neck squamous cell carcinoma were enrolled in the trial. Before TCR sequencing, CD4+ T cells and CD8+ T cells from peripheral blood were sorted into separate populations.

The clonotype was recovered from an adult with an advanced solid tumor such as melanoma, head and neck, liver or kidney cancer. The rearranged chain carries TRBV11-3 and TRBJ2-3; no D gene can be assigned with confidence. Sequenced material: CD4+ or CD8+ T cells sorted from blood, taken in a trial of the OX40 agonist ivuxolimab. The sequenced DNA: TGTGCCAGCAGCCTAAGCAGTACGCAGTATTTT. Its translation reads: CASSLSSTQYF.